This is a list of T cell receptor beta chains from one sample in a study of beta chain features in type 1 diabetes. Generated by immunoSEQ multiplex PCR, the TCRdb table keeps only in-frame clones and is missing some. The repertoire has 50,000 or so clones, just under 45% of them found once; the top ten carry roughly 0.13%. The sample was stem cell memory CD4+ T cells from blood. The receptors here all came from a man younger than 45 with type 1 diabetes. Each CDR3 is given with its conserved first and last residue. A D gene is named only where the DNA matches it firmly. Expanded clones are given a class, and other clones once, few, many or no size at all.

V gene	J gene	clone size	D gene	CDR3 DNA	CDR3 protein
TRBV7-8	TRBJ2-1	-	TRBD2	TGTGCCAGCAGCGACGGGACTAGCGGGACGGATGAGCAGTTCTTC	CASSDGTSGTDEQFF
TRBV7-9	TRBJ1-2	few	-	TGTGCCAGCAGCTTAGGGGGGGGCCGGGCTTACTATGGCTACACCTTC	CASSLGGGRAYYGYTF
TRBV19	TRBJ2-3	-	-	TGTGCCAGTAGCCCTCCCAAACTTTTAGCGGAAACGCAGTATTTT	CASSPPKLLAETQYF
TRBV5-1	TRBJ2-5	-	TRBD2	TGCGCCAGCAGCTTCGGACTAGGAGGAGAGACCCAGTACTTC	CASSFGLGGETQYF
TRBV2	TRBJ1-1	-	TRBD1	TGTGCCAGCAGACTAACAGGGGCGAACACTGAAGCTTTCTTT	CASRLTGANTEAFF
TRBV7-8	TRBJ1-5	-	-	TGTGCCAGCAGCTTAGGGGTGGCGGGCAATCAGCCCCAGCATTTT	CASSLGVAGNQPQHF
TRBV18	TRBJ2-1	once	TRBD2	TGTGCCAGCTCATCAACGGTCCCGGGACTAGCGGGAGGGGGCTCCTACAATGAGCAGTTCTTC	CASSSTVPGLAGGGSYNEQFF
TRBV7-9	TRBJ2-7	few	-	TGTGCCAGCAGCCCGGGGGACGGCGAATACGAGCAGTACTTC	CASSPGDGEYEQYF
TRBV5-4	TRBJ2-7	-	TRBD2	TGTGCCAGCAGCTTTCTAGCGGGATCCCACGAGCAGTACTTC	CASSFLAGSHEQYF
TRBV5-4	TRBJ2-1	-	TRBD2	TGTGCCAGCAGCTCAGGGACTAGCGCTTACAATGAGCAGTTCTTC	CASSSGTSAYNEQFF